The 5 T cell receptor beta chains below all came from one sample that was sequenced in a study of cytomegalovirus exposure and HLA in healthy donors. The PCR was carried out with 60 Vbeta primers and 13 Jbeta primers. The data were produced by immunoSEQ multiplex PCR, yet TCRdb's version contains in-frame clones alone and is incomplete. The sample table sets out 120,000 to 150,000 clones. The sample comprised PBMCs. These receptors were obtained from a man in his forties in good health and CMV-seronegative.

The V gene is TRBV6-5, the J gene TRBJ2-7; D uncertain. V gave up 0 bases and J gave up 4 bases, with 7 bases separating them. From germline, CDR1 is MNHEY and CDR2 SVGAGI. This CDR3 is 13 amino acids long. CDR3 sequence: CASSYSNNYEQYF. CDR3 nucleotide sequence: TGTGCCAGCAGTTACTCGAACAATTACGAGCAGTACTTC.

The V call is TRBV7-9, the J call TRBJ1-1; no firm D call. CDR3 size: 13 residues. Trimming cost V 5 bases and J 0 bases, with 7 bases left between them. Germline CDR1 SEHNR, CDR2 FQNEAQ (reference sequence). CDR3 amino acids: CASSETLNTEAFF. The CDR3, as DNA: TGTGCCAGCAGCGAGACACTGAACACTGAAGCTTTCTTT. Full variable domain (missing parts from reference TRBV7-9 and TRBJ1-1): DTGVSQNPRHKITKRGQNVTFRCDPISEHNRLYWYRQTLGQGPEFLTYFQNEAQLEKSRLLSDRFSAERPKGSFSTLEIQRTEQGDSAMYLCASSETLNTEAFFGQGTRLTVV.

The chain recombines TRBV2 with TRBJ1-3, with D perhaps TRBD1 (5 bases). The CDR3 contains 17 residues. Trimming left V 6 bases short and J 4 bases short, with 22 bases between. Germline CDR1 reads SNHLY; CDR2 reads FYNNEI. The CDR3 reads CASRLSPGGGSGNTIYF. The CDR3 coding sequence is TGTGCCAGCAGACTTTCCCCGGGGGGGGGATCCGGAAACACCATATATTTT.

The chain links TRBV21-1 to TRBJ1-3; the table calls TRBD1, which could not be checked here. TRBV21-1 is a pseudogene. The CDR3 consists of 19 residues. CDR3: CASSKGGQGAPSSGNTIYF. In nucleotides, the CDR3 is TGTGCCAGCAGCAAAGGAGGACAGGGGGCTCCTAGCTCTGGAAACACCATATATTTT.

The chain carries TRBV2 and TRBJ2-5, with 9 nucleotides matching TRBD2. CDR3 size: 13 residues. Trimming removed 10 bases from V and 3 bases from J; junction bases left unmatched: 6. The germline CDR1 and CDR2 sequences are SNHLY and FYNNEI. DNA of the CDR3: TGTGCCAACTCAGCGGGGGGCGAAGAGACCCAGTACTTC. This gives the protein CANSAGGEETQYF.